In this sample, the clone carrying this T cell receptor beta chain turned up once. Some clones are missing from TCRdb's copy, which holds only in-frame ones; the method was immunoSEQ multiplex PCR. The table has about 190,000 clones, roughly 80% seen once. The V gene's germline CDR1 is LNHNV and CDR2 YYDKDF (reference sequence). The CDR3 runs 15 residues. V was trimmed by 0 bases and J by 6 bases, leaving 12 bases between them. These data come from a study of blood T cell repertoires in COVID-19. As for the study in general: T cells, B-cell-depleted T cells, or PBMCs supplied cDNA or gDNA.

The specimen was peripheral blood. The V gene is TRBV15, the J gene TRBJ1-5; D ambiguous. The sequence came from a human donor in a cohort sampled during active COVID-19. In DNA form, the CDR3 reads TGTGCCACCAGCAGAGACATAAGGGAGTCTCAGCCCCAGCATTTT. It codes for CATSRDIRESQPQHF.